Listed here are 16 T cell receptor beta chains from one sample, sequenced in a study of control samples from healthy donors and cancer patients. Measured with immunoSEQ multiplex PCR; TCRdb has only the in-frame clones, and not every one. Among about 100,000 clones listed, about 88% were seen once. Input material: blood. Receptors originate from a woman in her forties or fifties in good health.

The chain is built from TRBV10-2 and TRBJ2-5; unclear D gene. Germline V gives CDR1 WSHSY, CDR2 SAAADI. Trimming left V 6 bases short and J 5 bases short, with 13 bases between. The CDR3 runs 13 residues. The CDR3 nucleotides read TGCGCCAGCAGGCTACTACCACGGGAGACCCAGTACTTC. This encodes CASRLLPRETQYF.

V usage is TRBV18 and J usage is TRBJ1-1; D is unresolved. The CDR3 length is 16 residues. The germline CDR1 and CDR2 sequences are KGHSH and LQKENI. V shed 0 bases and J shed 3 bases, with 14 bases lying between them. This CDR3 reads CASSPPAAQRYTEAFF. In DNA, the CDR3 is TGTGCCAGCTCACCACCGGCCGCACAGCGGTACACTGAAGCTTTCTTT.

The chain recombines TRBV4-1 with TRBJ1-1; the match to TRBD1 covers 8 bases. The CDR3 is 15 residues long. V lost 5 bases to trimming and J lost 5 bases; unmatched junction nucleotides: 10. Germline-derived CDR1 and CDR2 are MGHRA and YSYEKL. CDR3 sequence: CASSTRQGRRTEAFF. CDR3 sequence (DNA): TGCGCCAGCAGCACCCGACAGGGGAGACGAACTGAAGCTTTCTTT.

The chain has TRBV5-1 and TRBJ1-4, with D unresolved. The V and J ends lost 7 bases and 2 bases respectively, with 12 bases between them. Germline V gene lookup returns CDR1 SGHRS and CDR2 YFSETQ. The CDR3 sequence is 14 residues long. Written as DNA, the CDR3 is TGCGCCAGCGCCCAGTTGGGGACTAATGAAAAACTGTTTTTT. This encodes CASAQLGTNEKLFF.

The V call is TRBV4-1, the J call TRBJ1-4; D uncertain. CDR1 is MGHRA and CDR2 is YSYEKL in the germline V gene. V shed 2 bases and J shed 4 bases, with 11 bases lying between them. This CDR3 contains 15 residues. The CDR3 DNA is TGCGCCAGCAGCCAAAGTAGGCGCCTTAATGAAAAACTGTTTTTT. Protein sequence: CASSQSRRLNEKLFF.

V gene TRBV4-1 combines with J gene TRBJ1-1; D is perhaps TRBD1 (6 bases). This CDR3 spans 16 amino acids. The ends were cut back, 5 bases at V and 2 bases at J, with 18 bases in the middle. Germline loops: CDR1 MGHRA, CDR2 YSYEKL. The CDR3 loop reads CASSAGTRNPNTEAFF. CDR3 sequence (DNA): TGCGCCAGCAGCGCCGGGACACGCAACCCCAACACTGAAGCTTTCTTT.

The chain uses TRBV4-1 and TRBJ1-3; D is unclear. Germline-derived CDR1 and CDR2 are MGHRA and YSYEKL. V was cut by 5 bases and J by 2 bases, with 7 bases left in between. The CDR3 extends over 13 amino acids. The CDR3 loop is CASSGWAGNTIYF. The DNA of the CDR3 is TGCGCCAGCAGCGGGTGGGCTGGAAACACCATATATTTT.

The chain carries TRBV13 and TRBJ2-1; 8 positions match TRBD2. The junction had 9 bases not matched to a gene; V was cut back by 4 bases and J by 7 bases. The length of the CDR3 is 15 residues. CDR1 and CDR2 from the germline V gene are PRHDT and FYEKMQ (reference sequence). CDR3 amino acids: CASSSGSGSGNEQFF. Written as DNA, the CDR3 is TGTGCCAGCAGCTCTGGAAGCGGGAGTGGGAATGAGCAGTTCTTC. Full variable domain (remainder filled in from reference TRBV13 and TRBJ2-1): AAGVIQSPRHLIKEKRETATLKCYPIPRHDTVYWYQQGPGQDPQFLISFYEKMQSDKGSIPDRFSAQQFSDYHSELNMSSLELGDSALYFCASSSGSGSGNEQFFGPGTRLTVL.

The chain combines TRBV5-1 with TRBJ1-1; D ambiguous. The CDR3 runs 15 residues. Per germline, CDR1 SGHRS and CDR2 YFSETQ. The V and J ends lost 4 bases and 3 bases respectively, with 16 bases between them. The CDR3 DNA reads TGCGCCAGCAGCCTTCCGGGCCGGGGTGACACTGAAGCTTTCTTT. It is translated as CASSLPGRGDTEAFF.

The chain uses TRBV6-2 or TRBV6-3 and TRBJ2-7; 8 bases are a match to TRBD2. V shed 2 bases, J shed 1 base, and the junction held 4 bases outside the gene matches. This CDR3 comprises 15 residues. Germline V gives CDR1 MNHEY, CDR2 SVGEGT. The CDR3 region has the DNA TGTGCCAGCAGTTACAGCTCTAGCGGGTCCTACGAGCAGTACGTC. Translated, it gives CASSYSSSGSYEQYV.

This clone appeared once. The chain is built from TRBV10-1 and TRBJ2-7; TRBD2 matches 7 bases. The CDR3 has 13 amino acids. V lost 8 bases to trimming and J lost 0 bases; unmatched junction nucleotides: 4. Germline V gene lookup returns CDR1 WNHNN and CDR2 SYGVQD (reference sequence). Here the CDR3 DNA reads TGCGCCAGCGCGCGGGGGAACTCCTACGAGCAGTACTTC. It specifies CASARGNSYEQYF.

The genes are TRBV6-1 and TRBJ1-3; D remains ambiguous. Between the trimmed V and J ends, which lost 3 bases and 4 bases, there was a span of 7 bases. Germline V lookup: CDR1 MNHNS, CDR2 SASEGT. The CDR3 runs to 13 residues. CDR3 in DNA: TGTGCCAGCAGTGACAGGAGAGGAAACACCATATATTTT. This gives the protein CASSDRRGNTIYF.

V gene TRBV7-3 combines with J gene TRBJ1-3, with D perhaps matching TRBD1 (6 bases). The CDR3 covers 15 residues. Germline V gene data show CDR1 as SGHTA and CDR2 as FQGTGA. V lost 0 bases and J lost 4, with 10 bases in between. CDR3 loop: CASSLTTGSGNTIYF. Here the CDR3 DNA reads TGTGCCAGCAGCTTAACCACAGGGAGCGGAAACACCATATATTTT.

This sequence joins TRBV6-5 and TRBJ2-1; 7 bases match TRBD1. V lost 6 bases to trimming and J lost 9 bases; unmatched junction nucleotides: 5. CDR3 length: 12 residues. The germline CDR1 and CDR2 sequences are MNHEY and SVGAGI. CDR3 sequence (DNA): TGTGCCAGCAGCCTAGACAGGGCTGAGCAGTTCTTC. As protein: CASSLDRAEQFF.

The chain links TRBV3-1 (or the pseudogene TRBV3-2) to TRBJ1-3; no clear D. Trimming shortened V by 3 bases and J by 9 bases, and 21 bases separated the two germline ends. The germline V gene has CDR1 LGHDT and CDR2 YNNKEL (reference sequence). The CDR3 sequence is 16 residues long. CDR3 sequence reads: CASSHQLGGQVSTIYF. The DNA for the CDR3 is TGTGCCAGCAGCCACCAACTAGGAGGGCAGGTTAGCACCATATATTTT.

The chain is built from TRBV4-3 and TRBJ1-3, with a tentative D call TRBD1 (5 bases). Trimming removed 3 bases from V and 2 bases from J, with 14 bases in between. This CDR3 has 16 residues. Germline-derived CDR1 and CDR2 are LGHNA and YSLEER. For the CDR3, the DNA is TGCGCCAGCAGCCAGGACCGGACGGGGGCTGGAAACACCATATATTTT. Protein: CASSQDRTGAGNTIYF.